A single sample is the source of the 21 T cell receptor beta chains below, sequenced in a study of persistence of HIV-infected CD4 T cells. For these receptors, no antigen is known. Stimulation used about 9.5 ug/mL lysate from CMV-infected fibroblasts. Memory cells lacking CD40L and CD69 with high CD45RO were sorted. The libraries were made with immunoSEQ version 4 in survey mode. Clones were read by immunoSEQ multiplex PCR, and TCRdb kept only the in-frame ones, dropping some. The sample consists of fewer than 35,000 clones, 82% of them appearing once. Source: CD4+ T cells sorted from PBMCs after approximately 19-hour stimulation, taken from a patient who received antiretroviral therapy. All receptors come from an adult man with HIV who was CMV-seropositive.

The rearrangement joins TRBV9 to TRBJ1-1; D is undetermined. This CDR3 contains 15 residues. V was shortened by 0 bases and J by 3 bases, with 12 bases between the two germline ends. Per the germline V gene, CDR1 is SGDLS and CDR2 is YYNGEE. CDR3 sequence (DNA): TGTGCCAGCAGCGTAGTGGAGGGTTTGGACACTGAAGCTTTCTTT. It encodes CASSVVEGLDTEAFF.

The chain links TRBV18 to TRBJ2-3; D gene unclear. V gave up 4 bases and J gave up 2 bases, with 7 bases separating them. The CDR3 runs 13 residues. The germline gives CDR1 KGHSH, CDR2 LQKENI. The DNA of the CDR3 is TGTGCCAGCTCACGGGATATCACAGATACGCAGTATTTT. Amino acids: CASSRDITDTQYF.

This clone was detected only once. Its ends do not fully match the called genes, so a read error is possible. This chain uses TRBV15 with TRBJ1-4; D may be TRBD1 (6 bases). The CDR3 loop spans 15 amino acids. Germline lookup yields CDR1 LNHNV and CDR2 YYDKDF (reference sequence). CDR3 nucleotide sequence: TGTGCCCCCAGCAGAGGAGGGGGGGGTAATGAAAAACTGTTTTTT. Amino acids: CAPSRGGGGNEKLFF.

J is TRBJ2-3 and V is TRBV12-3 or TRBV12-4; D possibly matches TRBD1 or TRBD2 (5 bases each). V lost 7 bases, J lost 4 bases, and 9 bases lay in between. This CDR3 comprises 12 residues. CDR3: CASTEGPDTQYF. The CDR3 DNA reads TGTGCCAGCACCGAGGGGCCAGATACGCAGTATTTT.

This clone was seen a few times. This CDR3 reads CASRAYGVGNQPQHF. The CDR3 coding sequence is TGTGCCAGCAGGGCGTATGGGGTCGGCAATCAGCCCCAGCATTTT. This rearrangement joins TRBV2 to TRBJ1-5; D is unresolved. The length of the CDR3 is 15 residues. V was shortened by 6 bases and J by 2 bases, with 14 bases between the two germline ends. The germline gives CDR1 SNHLY, CDR2 FYNNEI.

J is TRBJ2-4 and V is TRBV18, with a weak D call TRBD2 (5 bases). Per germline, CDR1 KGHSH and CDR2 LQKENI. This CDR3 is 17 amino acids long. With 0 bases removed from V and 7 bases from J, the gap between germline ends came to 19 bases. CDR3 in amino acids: CASSPPGNLRTGNIQYF. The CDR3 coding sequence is TGTGCCAGCTCACCACCGGGTAACCTCCGGACGGGGAACATTCAGTACTTC.

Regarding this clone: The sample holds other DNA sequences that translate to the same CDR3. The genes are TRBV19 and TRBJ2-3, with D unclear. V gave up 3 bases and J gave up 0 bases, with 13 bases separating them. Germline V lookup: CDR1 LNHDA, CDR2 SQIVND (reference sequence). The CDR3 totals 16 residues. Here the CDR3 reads CASSIVGSLSTDTQYF. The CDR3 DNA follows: TGTGCCAGTAGTATCGTCGGCAGCCTGAGCACAGATACGCAGTATTTT.

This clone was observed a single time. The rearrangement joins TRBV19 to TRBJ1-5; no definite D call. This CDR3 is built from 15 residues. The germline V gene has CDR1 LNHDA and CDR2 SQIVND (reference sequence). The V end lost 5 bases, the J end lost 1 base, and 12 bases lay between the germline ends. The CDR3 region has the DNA TGTGCCAGTAGTCTACCGGGAATGAGCAATCAGCCCCAGCATTTT. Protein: CASSLPGMSNQPQHF.

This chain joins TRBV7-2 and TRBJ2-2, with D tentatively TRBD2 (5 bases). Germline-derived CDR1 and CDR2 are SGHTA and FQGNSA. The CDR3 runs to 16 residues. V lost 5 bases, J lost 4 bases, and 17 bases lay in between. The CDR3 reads CASSQGSFTSTGELFF. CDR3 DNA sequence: TGTGCCAGCAGCCAAGGGAGTTTTACAAGCACCGGGGAGCTGTTTTTT.

CDR3 sequence (DNA): TGTGCCAGCTCACCACCCGGGACCTCCTACGAGCAGTACTTC. Its protein is CASSPPGTSYEQYF. The chain recombines TRBV18 with TRBJ2-7; D may match TRBD1 or TRBD2 (5 bases each). Germline CDR1 reads KGHSH; CDR2 reads LQKENI. This CDR3 comprises 14 residues. Trimming took 0 bases from V and 0 from J, leaving 6 bases between them. Combining the CDR3 with reference TRBV18 and TRBJ2-7 gives the whole variable domain NAGVMQNPRHLVRRRGQEARLRCSPMKGHSHVYWYRQLPEEGLKFMVYLQKENIIDESGMPKERFSAEFPKEGPSILRIQQVVRGDSAAYFCASSPPGTSYEQYFGPGTRLTVT.

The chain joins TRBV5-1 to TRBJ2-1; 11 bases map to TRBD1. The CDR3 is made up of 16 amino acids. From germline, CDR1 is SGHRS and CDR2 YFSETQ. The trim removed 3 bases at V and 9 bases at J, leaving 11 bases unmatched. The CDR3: CASSSGQGAPLAEQFF. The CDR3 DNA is TGCGCCAGCAGCTCAGGACAGGGGGCGCCCCTAGCTGAGCAGTTCTTC. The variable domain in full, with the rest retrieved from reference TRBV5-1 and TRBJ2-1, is KAGVTQTPRYLIKTRGQQVTLSCSPISGHRSVSWYQQTPGQGLQFLFEYFSETQRNKGNFPGRFSGRQFSNSRSEMNVSTLELGDSALYLCASSSGQGAPLAEQFFGPGTRLTVL.

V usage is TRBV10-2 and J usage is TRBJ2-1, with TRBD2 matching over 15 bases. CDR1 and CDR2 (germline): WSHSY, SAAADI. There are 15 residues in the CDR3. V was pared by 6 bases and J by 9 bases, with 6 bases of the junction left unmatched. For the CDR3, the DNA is TGCGCCAGCAGCTGGACTAGCGGGGGGGCCGGTGAGCAGTTCTTC. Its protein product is CASSWTSGGAGEQFF.

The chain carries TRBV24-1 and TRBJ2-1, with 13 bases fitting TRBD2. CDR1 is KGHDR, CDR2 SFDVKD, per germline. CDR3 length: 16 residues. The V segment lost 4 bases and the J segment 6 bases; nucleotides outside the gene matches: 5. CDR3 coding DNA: TGTGCCACCAGTGACAATTGGACTAGCGGGGGCAATGAGCAGTTCTTC. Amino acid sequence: CATSDNWTSGGNEQFF.

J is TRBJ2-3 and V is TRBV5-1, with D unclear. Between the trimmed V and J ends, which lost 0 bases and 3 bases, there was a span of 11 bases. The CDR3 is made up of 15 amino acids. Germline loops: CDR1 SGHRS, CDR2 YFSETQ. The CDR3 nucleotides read TGCGCCAGCAGCTTGGCCTTAGGACCAACAGATACGCAGTATTTT. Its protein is CASSLALGPTDTQYF.

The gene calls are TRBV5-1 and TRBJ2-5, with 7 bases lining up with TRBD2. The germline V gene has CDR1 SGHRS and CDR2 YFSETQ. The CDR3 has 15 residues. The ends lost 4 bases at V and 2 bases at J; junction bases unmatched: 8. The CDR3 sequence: CASSQTPGGQETQYF. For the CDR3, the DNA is TGCGCCAGCAGCCAGACACCCGGGGGGCAAGAGACCCAGTACTTC. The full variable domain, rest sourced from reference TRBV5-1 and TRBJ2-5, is KAGVTQTPRYLIKTRGQQVTLSCSPISGHRSVSWYQQTPGQGLQFLFEYFSETQRNKGNFPGRFSGRQFSNSRSEMNVSTLELGDSALYLCASSQTPGGQETQYFGPGTRLLVL.

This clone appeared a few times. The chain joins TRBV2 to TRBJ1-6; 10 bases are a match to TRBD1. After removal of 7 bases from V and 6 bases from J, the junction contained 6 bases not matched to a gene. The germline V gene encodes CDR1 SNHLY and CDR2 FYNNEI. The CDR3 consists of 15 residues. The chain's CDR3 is CASMSGTGVNSPLHF. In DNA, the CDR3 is TGTGCCAGCATGTCCGGGACAGGGGTTAATTCACCCCTCCACTTT. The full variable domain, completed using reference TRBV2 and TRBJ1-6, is EPEVTQTPSHQVTQMGQEVILRCVPISNHLYFYWYRQILGQKVEFLVSFYNNEISEKSEIFDDQFSVERPDGSNFTLKIRSTKLEDSAMYFCASMSGTGVNSPLHFGNGTRLTVT.

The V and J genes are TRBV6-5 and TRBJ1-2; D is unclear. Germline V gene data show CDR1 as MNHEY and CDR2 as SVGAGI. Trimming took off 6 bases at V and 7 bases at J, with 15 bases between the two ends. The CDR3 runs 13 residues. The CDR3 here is CASSGLQSGGYTF. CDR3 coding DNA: TGTGCCAGCAGCGGACTCCAGAGCGGTGGCTACACCTTC.

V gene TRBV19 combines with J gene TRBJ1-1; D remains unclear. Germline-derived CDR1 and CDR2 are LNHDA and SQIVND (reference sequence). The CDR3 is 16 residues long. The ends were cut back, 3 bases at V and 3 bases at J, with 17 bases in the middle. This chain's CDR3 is CASSIPLGREDTEAFF. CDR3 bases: TGTGCCAGTAGTATCCCCTTAGGGAGGGAGGACACTGAAGCTTTCTTT.

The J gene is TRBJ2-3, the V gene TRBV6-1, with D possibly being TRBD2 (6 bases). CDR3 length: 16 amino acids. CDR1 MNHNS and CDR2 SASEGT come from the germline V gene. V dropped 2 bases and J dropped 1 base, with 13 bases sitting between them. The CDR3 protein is CASSEYKVAGTDTQYF. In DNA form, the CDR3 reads TGTGCCAGCAGTGAATATAAGGTAGCGGGCACAGATACGCAGTATTTT.

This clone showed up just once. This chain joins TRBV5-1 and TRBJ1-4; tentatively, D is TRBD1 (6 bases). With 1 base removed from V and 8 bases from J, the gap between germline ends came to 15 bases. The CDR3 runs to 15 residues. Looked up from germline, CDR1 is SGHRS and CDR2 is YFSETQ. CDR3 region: CASSLLSGAQEKLFF. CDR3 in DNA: TGCGCCAGCAGCTTGCTATCAGGGGCGCAGGAAAAACTGTTTTTT.

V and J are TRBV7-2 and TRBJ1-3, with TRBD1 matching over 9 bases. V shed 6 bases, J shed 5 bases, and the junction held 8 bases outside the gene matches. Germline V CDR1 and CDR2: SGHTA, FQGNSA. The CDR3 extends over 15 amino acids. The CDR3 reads CASSFTGGVRNTIYF. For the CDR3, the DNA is TGTGCCAGCAGTTTCACAGGGGGCGTAAGAAACACCATATATTTT.